Listed below are T cell receptor beta chains from one sample, sequenced in a study of blood T cell repertoires in COVID-19. Profiling relied on immunoSEQ multiplex PCR, and the TCRdb table lists in-frame clones only, not all of them. The sample lists some 140,000 clones, about 77% seen once, with 20% in the top ten. The sequencing input was peripheral blood. These TCRs come from a man of 80 years or more with acute or convalescent COVID-19. Both conserved end residues are part of each CDR3. The D gene is left open where the match is weak. The size of a clone is reported for some rows only, either as once, few or many, or as a class for expanded clones.

>.|few|TRBV4-2|TRBJ1-2
TGTGCCAGCAGCCAAGAACAGGCCCCTCGGTATGGCTACACCTTC
CASSQEQAPRYGYTF
>.|.|TRBV5-6|TRBJ2-7
TGTGCCAGCAGGCCCGGGACTCACTCCTACGAGCAGTACTTC
CASRPGTHSYEQYF
>TRBD1|.|TRBV11-2|TRBJ2-5
TGTGCCAGCACCGTGACAGGGTATTACCAAGAGACCCAGTACTTC
CASTVTGYYQETQYF
>TRBD2|few|TRBV4-1|TRBJ2-5
TGCGCCAGCAGCCAAGATGGGACTAGCGGGGGGGTTGGGGAGACCCAGTACTTC
CASSQDGTSGGVGETQYF
>.|.|TRBV12-3/TRBV12-4|TRBJ1-6
TGTGCCAGCAGTTTCGCGAATTCACCCCTCCACTTT
CASSFANSPLHF
>TRBD1|.|TRBV4-2|TRBJ1-3
TGTGCCAGCAGCCAAGGTATCCAGGGGGCCACTGGAAACACCATATATTTT
CASSQGIQGATGNTIYF
>TRBD2|.|TRBV5-1|TRBJ2-7
TGCGCCAGCAGCGCCGGGACTAGCGGGGTCTCGGGGCAGTACTTC
CASSAGTSGVSGQYF
>TRBD1|few|TRBV5-1|TRBJ1-1
TGCGCCAGCAGCCCCGGACAGGGTGCGAACACTGAAGCTTTCTTT
CASSPGQGANTEAFF
>.|.|TRBV28|TRBJ1-2
TGTGCCAGCAGTTTTTCCGGGTATGGCTACACCTTC
CASSFSGYGYTF
>TRBD1|.|TRBV5-4|TRBJ2-5
TGTGCCAGCAGCACCCGTCGGCAGGGGGTGGAGACCCAGTACTTC
CASSTRRQGVETQYF
>.|.|TRBV5-6|TRBJ2-1
TGTGCCAGCAGCTTGGCGCAGGGCACGAAGCAGTTCTTC
CASSLAQGTKQFF
>.|few|TRBV5-6|TRBJ2-1
TGTGCCAGCAGCTTGGACAGGTTCTACAATGAGCAGTTCTTC
CASSLDRFYNEQFF
>.|.|TRBV5-1|TRBJ2-6
TGCGCCAGCAGCTTGCTTGGGGCCAACGTCCTGACTTTC
CASSLLGANVLTF
>TRBD1|.|TRBV5-1|TRBJ2-6
TGCGCCAGCTACGCAGGGGGCGCGTCCGGGGCCAACGTCCTGACTTTC
CASYAGGASGANVLTF
>TRBD1|.|TRBV4-1|TRBJ1-5
TGCGCCAGCAGCCGCAGCCGGGACAGCGGTCAGCCCCAGCATTTT
CASSRSRDSGQPQHF
>TRBD2|.|TRBV5-1|TRBJ2-5
TGCGCCAGCAGCCCAGGACTAGAAAAACCCCGAGAGACCCAGTACTTC
CASSPGLEKPRETQYF
>.|.|TRBV7-6|TRBJ2-7
TGTGCCAGCAGCCTCGGGACGGGGGCCTACGAGCAGTACTTC
CASSLGTGAYEQYF
>TRBD2|.|TRBV19|TRBJ2-2
TGTGCCAGTATTGGGGAGGGCACCGGGGAGCTGTTTTTT
CASIGEGTGELFF
>.|once|TRBV5-8|TRBJ2-3
TGTGCCAGCAGCTTAGGACGCGACAGAAGCACAGATACGCAGTATTTT
CASSLGRDRSTDTQYF
>.|.|TRBV28|TRBJ1-1
TGTGCCAGCAGTGGGCAAAAAAGGAAAGCTTTCTTT
CASSGQKRKAFF